The 18 T cell receptor beta chains below all came from one sample that was sequenced in a study of cytomegalovirus exposure and HLA in healthy donors. Both 60 Vbeta primers and 13 Jbeta primers went into the PCR. Sequenced by immunoSEQ multiplex PCR; TCRdb stores in-frame clones only, minus some. The repertoire holds under 200,000 clones, with approximately 78% as singletons. Material for sequencing was PBMCs. These receptors all stem from a woman aged 18-35 years in good health and CMV-seronegative.

The rearrangement joins TRBV9 to TRBJ2-5; TRBD2 might be the D (6 bases). In germline, CDR1 is SGDLS, CDR2 YYNGEE. There are 15 residues in the CDR3. V lost 0 bases and J lost 3, with 12 bases in between. The CDR3 sequence: CASSVGDWTEETQYF. The CDR3 region has the DNA TGTGCCAGCAGCGTAGGGGACTGGACCGAAGAGACCCAGTACTTC.

V gene TRBV7-8 combines with J gene TRBJ1-6; 9 positions agree with TRBD1. From germline, CDR1 is SGHVS and CDR2 FQNEAQ. Trimming at V came to 3 bases and at J to 9 bases, leaving 6 bases not matched to a gene. The CDR3 covers 15 residues. As DNA, the CDR3 is TGTGCCAGCAGCTTGGCGGACAGGGGACCTTCACCCCTCCACTTT. This sequence encodes CASSLADRGPSPLHF.

The rearrangement joins TRBV18 to TRBJ2-7, with D uncertain. CDR1 and CDR2 from the germline V gene are KGHSH and LQKENI. The CDR3 has 13 residues. V shed 5 bases and J shed 6 bases, with 14 bases lying between them. The DNA of the CDR3 is TGTGCCAGCTCATTCGACGGATCGGGCGAGCAGTACTTC. Its protein is CASSFDGSGEQYF.

V usage is TRBV27 and J usage is TRBJ2-7; tentatively, D is TRBD2 (5 bases). The CDR3 totals 14 residues. Trimming took off 0 bases at V and 3 bases at J, with 9 bases between the two ends. Germline CDR1 MNHEY, CDR2 SMNVEV (reference sequence). CDR3 protein: CASSLSRDYYEQYF. The DNA for the CDR3 is TGTGCCAGCAGTTTATCTCGGGATTACTACGAGCAGTACTTC.

V and J are TRBV5-5 and TRBJ1-4; 8 nucleotides match TRBD1. Germline CDR1 is SGHKS and CDR2 is YYEKEE (reference sequence). The CDR3 sequence is 16 residues long. The junction had 10 bases not matched to a gene; V was cut back by 4 bases and J by 5 bases. In DNA, the CDR3 is TGTGCCAGCAGCACCGGGACAGGTTCCTCGAATGAAAAACTGTTTTTT. Its translation is CASSTGTGSSNEKLFF.

The J gene is TRBJ1-2, the V gene TRBV19; a weak D match, TRBD1 (5 bases). The CDR3 loop spans 14 amino acids. Germline CDR1 is LNHDA and CDR2 is SQIVND (reference sequence). V was shortened by 6 bases and J by 5 bases, with 16 bases between the two germline ends. DNA for the CDR3: TGTGCCAGTAGCTCTAGACAGTGGTTGTATGGCTACACCTTC. This codes for CASSSRQWLYGYTF.

The chain has TRBV25-1 and TRBJ1-1; D perhaps matches TRBD1 (5 bases). V was pared by 4 bases and J by 11 bases, with 17 bases between. CDR1 is MGHDK, CDR2 SYGVNS, per germline. There are 13 residues in the CDR3. The CDR3 sequence: CASSAGLAGSAFF. The DNA of the CDR3 is TGTGCCAGCAGTGCGGGGCTGGCGGGGTCGGCTTTCTTT.

The gene calls are TRBV30 and TRBJ2-5; 7 nucleotides line up with TRBD2. The CDR3 consists of 13 residues. V was clipped by 3 bases and J by 11 bases; unmatched bases: 12. In germline, CDR1 is GTSNPN, CDR2 SVGIG (reference sequence). This CDR3 is CAWSHAGPREQYF. The DNA of the CDR3 is TGTGCCTGGAGCCACGCGGGCCCGCGGGAGCAGTACTTC.

This chain joins TRBV7-2 and TRBJ1-2; D is unresolved. Germline V gene lookup returns CDR1 SGHTA and CDR2 FQGNSA. This CDR3 contains 13 residues. V lost 1 base, J lost 4 bases, and 7 bases lay in between. The CDR3 nucleotides read TGTGCCAGCAGCTTAGACGGGTTCTATGGCTACACCTTC. Encoded protein: CASSLDGFYGYTF.

CDR3 loop: CASSLSLAASTDTQYF. The CDR3, as DNA: TGTGCCAGCAGCTTATCTCTAGCGGCTAGCACAGATACGCAGTATTTT. This rearrangement joins TRBV11-2 to TRBJ2-3, with 7 bases lining up with TRBD2. CDR3 length: 16 amino acids. Trimming cost V 2 bases and J 0 bases; bases outside gene matches: 5. Per germline, CDR1 SGHAT and CDR2 FQNNGV.

CDR3 in DNA: TGTGCCAGCAGCTCAGCTCCGGGACTAGCGGATGGCTCCTACAATGAGCAGTTCTTC. Translating gives CASSSAPGLADGSYNEQFF. The chain uses TRBV7-9 and TRBJ2-1; 11 nucleotides match TRBD2. Germline assignment: CDR1 SEHNR and CDR2 FQNEAQ (reference sequence). The CDR3 has 19 amino acids. Trimming at V came to 4 bases and at J to 0 bases, leaving 11 bases not matched to a gene.

V and J are TRBV11-2 and TRBJ2-7, with D perhaps TRBD1 (5 bases). The ends were cut back, 5 bases at V and 0 bases at J, with 11 bases in the middle. This CDR3 region has 14 residues. From germline, CDR1 is SGHAT and CDR2 FQNNGV. CDR3 residues: CASSKTASSYEQYF. CDR3 sequence (DNA): TGTGCCAGCAGCAAGACAGCCAGCTCCTACGAGCAGTACTTC.

This chain uses TRBV5-5 with TRBJ1-2; unclear D gene. This CDR3 is built from 13 residues. Trimming removed 0 bases at V and 6 bases at J, with 9 bases between. From germline, CDR1 is SGHKS and CDR2 YYEKEE (reference sequence). The CDR3 is CASSLVRGDGYTF. The CDR3 bases are TGTGCCAGCAGCTTGGTACGCGGGGATGGCTACACCTTC.

The chain couples TRBV6-5 to TRBJ2-7; tentatively, D is TRBD1 (6 bases). Per the germline V gene, CDR1 is MNHEY and CDR2 is SVGAGI. This CDR3 has 13 amino acids. V lost 10 bases and J lost 3, with 16 bases in between. CDR3 sequence reads: CATQGKLNYEQYF. DNA of the CDR3: TGTGCCACCCAGGGGAAATTGAACTACGAGCAGTACTTC.

The chain has TRBV6-5 and TRBJ1-1; D remains ambiguous. The CDR3 loop spans 14 amino acids. Trimming stripped 2 bases from V and 1 base from J, with 8 bases between. Per the germline V gene, CDR1 is MNHEY and CDR2 is SVGAGI. In DNA, the CDR3 is TGTGCCAGCAGTTACGATGTCAGGAACACTGAAGCTTTCTTT. Protein product: CASSYDVRNTEAFF.

This clone was recorded once. The chain employs TRBV5-4 and TRBJ2-7, with D tentatively TRBD2 (5 bases). This CDR3 has 15 residues. CDR1 SGHNT and CDR2 YYREEE come from the germline V gene (reference sequence). The V end was cut by 4 bases, the J end by 2 bases, with 16 bases between. CDR3 residues: CASSPTGLAPYEQYF. The CDR3 DNA sequence: TGTGCCAGCAGCCCGACTGGACTCGCGCCCTACGAGCAGTACTTC.

The chain has TRBV10-3 and TRBJ1-2; D call uncertain. Trimming took off 5 bases at V and 8 bases at J, with 9 bases between the two ends. Germline V gives CDR1 ENHRY, CDR2 SYGVKD. This CDR3 is 11 amino acids long. Here the CDR3 reads CAISLGRGYTF. The CDR3 DNA follows: TGTGCCATCAGTTTAGGCAGGGGCTACACCTTC.

This clone showed up just once. The V call is TRBV7-2, the J call TRBJ1-3; a possible D gene is TRBD1 (5 bases). Per germline, CDR1 SGHTA and CDR2 FQGNSA. V was cut by 5 bases and J by 0 bases, with 14 bases left in between. The length of the CDR3 is 16 residues. As DNA, the CDR3 is TGTGCCAGCAGCCGTCACGGGACTGGCTCTGGAAACACCATATATTTT. As protein: CASSRHGTGSGNTIYF.